The T cell receptor (beta chain) described here comes from a study of tumor and adjacent non-tumor tissue in lung cancer. About the study: Each sample yielded 3.5 million to 5 million productive TCRbeta reads on average.

TCRbeta libraries were built with three rounds of nested PCR, modified from ARM-PCR. TCRdb re-analysed the multiplex PCR reads in MiXCR, keeping a single row per CDR3 protein. This sample has fewer than 120,000 distinct CDR3 sequences, with nearly 85% found just once. General study results and limits: Top 100 clones took a larger repertoire share in normal lung.

This CDR3 has 13 residues. Trimming left V 4 bases short and J 7 bases short, with 14 bases between. Per germline, CDR1 PRHDT and CDR2 FYEKMQ (reference sequence). Comments on this clonotype: As yet, its antigen is unknown.

This sample's RNA came from whole unsorted tissue. The chain couples TRBV13 to TRBJ2-7; perhaps TRBD2 as D (5 bases). The receptor was derived from a man between 70 and 80 years old with non-small cell lung cancer. Material: lung tumor tissue. In DNA form, the CDR3 reads TGTGCCAGCAGCTCAATCACGGGGAATGAGCAGTACTTC. This gives the protein CASSSITGNEQYF.